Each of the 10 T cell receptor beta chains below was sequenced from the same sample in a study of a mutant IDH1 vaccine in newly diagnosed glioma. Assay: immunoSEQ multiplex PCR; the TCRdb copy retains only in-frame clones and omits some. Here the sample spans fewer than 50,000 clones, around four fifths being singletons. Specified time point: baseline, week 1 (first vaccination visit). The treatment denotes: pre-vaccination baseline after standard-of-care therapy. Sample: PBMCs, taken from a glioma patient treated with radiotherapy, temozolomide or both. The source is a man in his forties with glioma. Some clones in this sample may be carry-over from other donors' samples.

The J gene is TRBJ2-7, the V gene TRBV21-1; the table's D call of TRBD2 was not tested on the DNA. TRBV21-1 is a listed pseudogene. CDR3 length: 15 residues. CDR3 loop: CASSKALAGGKPRYF. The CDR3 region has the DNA TGTGCCAGCAGCAAAGCGCTGGCGGGGGGGAAACCGCGGTACTTC.

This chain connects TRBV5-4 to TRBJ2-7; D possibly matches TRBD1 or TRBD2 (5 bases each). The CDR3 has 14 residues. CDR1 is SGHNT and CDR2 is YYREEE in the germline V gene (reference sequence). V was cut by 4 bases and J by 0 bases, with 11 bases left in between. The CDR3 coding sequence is TGTGCCAGCAGCGTCGTGGGGGACTCCTACGAGCAGTACTTC. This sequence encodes CASSVVGDSYEQYF.

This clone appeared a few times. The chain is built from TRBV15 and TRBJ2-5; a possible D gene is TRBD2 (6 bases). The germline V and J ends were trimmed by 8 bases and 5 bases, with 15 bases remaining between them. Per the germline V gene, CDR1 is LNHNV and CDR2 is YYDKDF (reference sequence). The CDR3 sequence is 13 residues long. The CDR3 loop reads CATRSEGRETQYF. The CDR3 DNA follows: TGTGCCACCCGTAGTGAGGGGAGGGAGACCCAGTACTTC.

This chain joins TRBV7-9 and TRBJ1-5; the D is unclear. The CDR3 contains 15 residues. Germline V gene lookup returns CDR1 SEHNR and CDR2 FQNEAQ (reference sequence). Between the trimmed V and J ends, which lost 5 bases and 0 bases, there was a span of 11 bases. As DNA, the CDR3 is TGTGCCAGCAGCAATGGGATTAATAGCAATCAGCCCCAGCATTTT. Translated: CASSNGINSNQPQHF.

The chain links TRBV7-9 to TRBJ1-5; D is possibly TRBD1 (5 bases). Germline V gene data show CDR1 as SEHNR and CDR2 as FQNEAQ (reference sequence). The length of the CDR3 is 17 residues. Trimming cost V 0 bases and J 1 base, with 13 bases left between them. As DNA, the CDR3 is TGTGCCAGCAGCTTAGCATCGATGGGACGGAGCAATCAGCCCCAGCATTTT. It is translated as CASSLASMGRSNQPQHF. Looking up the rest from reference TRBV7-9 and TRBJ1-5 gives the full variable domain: DTGVSQNPRHKITKRGQNVTFRCDPISEHNRLYWYRQTLGQGPEFLTYFQNEAQLEKSRLLSDRFSAERPKGSFSTLEIQRTEQGDSAMYLCASSLASMGRSNQPQHFGDGTRLSIL.

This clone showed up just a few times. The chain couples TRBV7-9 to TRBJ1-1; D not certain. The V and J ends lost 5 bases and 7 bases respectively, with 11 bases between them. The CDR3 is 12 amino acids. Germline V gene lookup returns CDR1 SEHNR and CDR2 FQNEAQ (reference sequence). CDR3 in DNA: TGTGCCAGCAGCCCGACTCGCAGTGAAGCTTTCTTT. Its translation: CASSPTRSEAFF.

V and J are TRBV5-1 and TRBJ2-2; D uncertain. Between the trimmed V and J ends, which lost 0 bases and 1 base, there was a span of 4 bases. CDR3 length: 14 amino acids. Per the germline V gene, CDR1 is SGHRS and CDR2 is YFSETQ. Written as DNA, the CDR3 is TGCGCCAGCAGCTTGGTGGTGAACACCGGGGAGCTGTTTTTT. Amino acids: CASSLVVNTGELFF.

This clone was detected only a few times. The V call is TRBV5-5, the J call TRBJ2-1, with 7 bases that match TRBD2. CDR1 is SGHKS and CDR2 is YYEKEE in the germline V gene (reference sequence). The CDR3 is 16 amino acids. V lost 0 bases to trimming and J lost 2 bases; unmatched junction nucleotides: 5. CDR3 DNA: TGTGCCAGCAGCTTGGTGGGACTAAATCCCTACAATGAGCAGTTCTTC. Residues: CASSLVGLNPYNEQFF.

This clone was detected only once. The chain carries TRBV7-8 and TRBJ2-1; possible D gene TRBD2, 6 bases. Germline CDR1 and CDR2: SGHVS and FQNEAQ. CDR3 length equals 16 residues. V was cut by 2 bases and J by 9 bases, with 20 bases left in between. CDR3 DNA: TGTGCCAGCAGCTTAATCCCGGGACTCGTGAAAGGTGAGCAGTTCTTC. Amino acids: CASSLIPGLVKGEQFF. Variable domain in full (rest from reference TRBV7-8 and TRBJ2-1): GAGVSQSPRYKVAKRGQDVALRCDPISGHVSLFWYQQALGQGPEFLTYFQNEAQLDKSGLPSDRFFAERPEGSVSTLKIQRTQQEDSAVYLCASSLIPGLVKGEQFFGPGTRLTVL.

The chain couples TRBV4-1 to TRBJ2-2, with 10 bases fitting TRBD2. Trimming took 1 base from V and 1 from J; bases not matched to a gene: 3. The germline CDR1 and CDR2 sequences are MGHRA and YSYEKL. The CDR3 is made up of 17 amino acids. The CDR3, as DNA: TGCGCCAGCAGCCAAGTCCCTAGCGGGGGGAACACCGGGGAGCTGTTTTTT. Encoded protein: CASSQVPSGGNTGELFF.